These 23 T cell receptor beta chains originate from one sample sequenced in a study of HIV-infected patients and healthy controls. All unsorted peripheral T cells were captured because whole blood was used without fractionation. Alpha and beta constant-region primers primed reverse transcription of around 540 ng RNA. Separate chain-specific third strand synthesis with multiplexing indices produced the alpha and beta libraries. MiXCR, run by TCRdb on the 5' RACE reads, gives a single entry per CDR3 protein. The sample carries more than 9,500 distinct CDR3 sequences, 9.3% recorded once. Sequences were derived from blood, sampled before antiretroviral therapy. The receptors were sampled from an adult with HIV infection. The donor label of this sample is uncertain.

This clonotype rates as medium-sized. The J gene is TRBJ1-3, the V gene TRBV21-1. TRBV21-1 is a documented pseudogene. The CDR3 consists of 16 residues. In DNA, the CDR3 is TGTGCCAGCAGTCCAACGCCAGGCCGCTCTGGAAACACCATATATTTT. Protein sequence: CASSPTPGRSGNTIYF.

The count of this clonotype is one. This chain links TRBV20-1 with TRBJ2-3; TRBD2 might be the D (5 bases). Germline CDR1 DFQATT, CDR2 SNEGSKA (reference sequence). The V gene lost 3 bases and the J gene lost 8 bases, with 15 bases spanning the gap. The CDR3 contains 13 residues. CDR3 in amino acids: CSASREGYVTQYF. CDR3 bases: TGCAGTGCTAGTCGGGAAGGGTACGTTACGCAGTATTTT.

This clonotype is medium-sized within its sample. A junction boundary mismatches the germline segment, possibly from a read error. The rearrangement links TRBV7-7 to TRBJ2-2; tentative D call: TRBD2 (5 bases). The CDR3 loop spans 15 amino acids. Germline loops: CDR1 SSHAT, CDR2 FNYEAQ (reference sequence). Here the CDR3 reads CASSRVLGGTGELFF. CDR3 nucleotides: TGTGCTAGCAGCCGAGTTTTGGGCGGGACCGGGGAGCTGTTTTTT.

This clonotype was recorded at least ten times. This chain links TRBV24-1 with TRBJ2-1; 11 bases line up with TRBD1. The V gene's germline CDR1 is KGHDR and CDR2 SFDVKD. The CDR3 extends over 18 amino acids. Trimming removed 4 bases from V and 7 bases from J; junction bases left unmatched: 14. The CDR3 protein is CATSETGTGGSVGNEQFF. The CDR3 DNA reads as TGTGCCACCAGTGAGACCGGGACAGGGGGGTCTGTAGGGAATGAGCAGTTCTTC.

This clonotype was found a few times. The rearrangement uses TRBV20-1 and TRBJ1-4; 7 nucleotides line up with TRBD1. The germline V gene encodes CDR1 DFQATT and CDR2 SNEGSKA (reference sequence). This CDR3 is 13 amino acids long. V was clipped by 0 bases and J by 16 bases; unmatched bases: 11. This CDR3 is CSARDLLGQSPFF. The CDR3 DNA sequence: TGCAGTGCTAGAGATCTTTTGGGACAGTCGCCGTTTTTT.

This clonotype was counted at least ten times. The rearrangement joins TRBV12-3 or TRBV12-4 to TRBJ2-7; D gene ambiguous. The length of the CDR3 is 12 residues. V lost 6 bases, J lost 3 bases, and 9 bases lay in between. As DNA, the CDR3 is TGTGCCAGCAGCCCCGCCAACTACGAGCAGTACTTC. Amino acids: CASSPANYEQYF.

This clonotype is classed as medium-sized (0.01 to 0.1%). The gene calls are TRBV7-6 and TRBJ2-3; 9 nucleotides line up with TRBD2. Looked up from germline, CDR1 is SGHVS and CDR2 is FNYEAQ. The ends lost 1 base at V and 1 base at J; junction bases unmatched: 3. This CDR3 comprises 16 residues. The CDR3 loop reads CASSLELAGRTDTQYF. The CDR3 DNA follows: TGTGCCAGCAGCTTAGAGCTAGCGGGGCGCACAGATACGCAGTATTTT.

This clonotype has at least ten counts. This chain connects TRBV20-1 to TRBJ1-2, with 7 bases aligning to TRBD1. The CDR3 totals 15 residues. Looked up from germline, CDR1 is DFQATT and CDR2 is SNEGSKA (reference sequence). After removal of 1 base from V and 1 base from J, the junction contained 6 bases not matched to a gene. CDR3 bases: TGCAGTGCTAGAGCCGGGACAGAAGATAACTATGGCTACACCTTC. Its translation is CSARAGTEDNYGYTF.

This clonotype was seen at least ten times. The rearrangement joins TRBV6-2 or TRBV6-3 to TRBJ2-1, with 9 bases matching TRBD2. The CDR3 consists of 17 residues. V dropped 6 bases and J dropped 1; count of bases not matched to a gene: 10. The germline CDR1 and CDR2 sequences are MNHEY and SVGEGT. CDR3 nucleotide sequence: TGTGCCAGCAGAACACCCTATAGCGGGAGTTCCTACAATGAGCAGTTCTTC. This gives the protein CASRTPYSGSSYNEQFF.

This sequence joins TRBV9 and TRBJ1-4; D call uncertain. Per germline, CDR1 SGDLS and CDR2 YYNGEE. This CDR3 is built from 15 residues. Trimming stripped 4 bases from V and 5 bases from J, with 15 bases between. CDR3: CASSPSSATNEKLFF. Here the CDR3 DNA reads TGTGCCAGCAGCCCCTCGAGCGCTACAAATGAAAAACTGTTTTTT.

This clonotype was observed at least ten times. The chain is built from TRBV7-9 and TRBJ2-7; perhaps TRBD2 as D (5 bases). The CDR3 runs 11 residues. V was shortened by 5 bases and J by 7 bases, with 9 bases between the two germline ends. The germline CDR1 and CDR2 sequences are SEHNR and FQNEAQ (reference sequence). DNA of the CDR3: TGTGCCAGCAGCCGGGGTGTGGAGCAGTACTTC. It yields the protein CASSRGVEQYF.

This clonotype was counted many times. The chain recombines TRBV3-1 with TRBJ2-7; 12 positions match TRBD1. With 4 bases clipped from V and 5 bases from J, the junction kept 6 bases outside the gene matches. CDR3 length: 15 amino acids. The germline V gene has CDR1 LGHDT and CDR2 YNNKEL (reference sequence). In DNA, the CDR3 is TGTGCCAGCAGCCCGGGGACAGGGGGCGTGGACGAGCAGTACTTC. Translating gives CASSPGTGGVDEQYF.

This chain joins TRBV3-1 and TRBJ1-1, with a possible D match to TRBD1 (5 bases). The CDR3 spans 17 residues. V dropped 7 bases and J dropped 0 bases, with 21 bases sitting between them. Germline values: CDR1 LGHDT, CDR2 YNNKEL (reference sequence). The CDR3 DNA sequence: TGTGCCAGCATCGGGGGGGGAAACGGTCCCATGAACACTGAAGCTTTCTTT. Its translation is CASIGGGNGPMNTEAFF.

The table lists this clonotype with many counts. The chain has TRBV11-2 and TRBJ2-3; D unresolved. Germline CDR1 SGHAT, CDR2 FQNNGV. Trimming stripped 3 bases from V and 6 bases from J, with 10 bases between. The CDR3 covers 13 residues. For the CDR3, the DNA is TGTGCCAGCAGCTTTGGAACCGGTGATACGCAGTATTTT. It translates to CASSFGTGDTQYF.

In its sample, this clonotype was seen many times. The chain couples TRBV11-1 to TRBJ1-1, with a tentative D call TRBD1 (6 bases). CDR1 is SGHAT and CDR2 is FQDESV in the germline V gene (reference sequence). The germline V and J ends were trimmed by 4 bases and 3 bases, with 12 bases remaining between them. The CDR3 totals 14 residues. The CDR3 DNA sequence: TGTGCCAGCAGCTCACAGGGTCGGGACACTGAAGCTTTCTTT. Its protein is CASSSQGRDTEAFF.

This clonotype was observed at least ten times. Here the CDR3 reads CASNDRDNSPLHF. In DNA, the CDR3 is TGTGCCAGCAATGACAGGGACAATTCACCCCTCCACTTT. The chain uses TRBV18 and TRBJ1-6; 7 bases map to TRBD1. The CDR3 sequence is 13 residues long. Per germline, CDR1 KGHSH and CDR2 LQKENI. The junction had 5 bases not matched to a gene; V was cut back by 8 bases and J by 7 bases.

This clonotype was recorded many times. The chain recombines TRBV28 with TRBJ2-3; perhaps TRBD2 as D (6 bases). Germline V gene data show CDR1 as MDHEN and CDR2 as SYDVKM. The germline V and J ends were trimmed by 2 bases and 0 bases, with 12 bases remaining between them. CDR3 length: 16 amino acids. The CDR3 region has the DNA TGTGCCAGCAGTTTAATTCGAGGGACTAGCACAGATACGCAGTATTTT. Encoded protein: CASSLIRGTSTDTQYF.

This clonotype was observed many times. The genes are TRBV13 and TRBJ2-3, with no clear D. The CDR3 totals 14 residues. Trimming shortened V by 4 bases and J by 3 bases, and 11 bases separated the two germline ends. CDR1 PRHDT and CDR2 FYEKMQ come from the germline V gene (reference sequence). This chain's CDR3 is CASSSVTGTDTQYF. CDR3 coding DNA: TGTGCCAGCAGCTCAGTGACCGGGACAGATACGCAGTATTTT.

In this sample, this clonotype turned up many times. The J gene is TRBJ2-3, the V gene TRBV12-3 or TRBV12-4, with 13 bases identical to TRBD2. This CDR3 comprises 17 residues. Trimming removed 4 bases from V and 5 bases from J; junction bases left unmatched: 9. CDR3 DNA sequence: TGTGCCAGCAGTTCCGGGACTAGCGGGGACGCTGGAGATACGCAGTATTTT. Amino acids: CASSSGTSGDAGDTQYF.

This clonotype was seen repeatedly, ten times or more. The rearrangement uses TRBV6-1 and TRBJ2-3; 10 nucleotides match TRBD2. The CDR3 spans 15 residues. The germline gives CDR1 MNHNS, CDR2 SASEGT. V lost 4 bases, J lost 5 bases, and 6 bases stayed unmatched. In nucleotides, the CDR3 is TGTGCCAGCAGTGTTACTAGCGGGATGGAAGATACGCAGTATTTT. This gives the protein CASSVTSGMEDTQYF.

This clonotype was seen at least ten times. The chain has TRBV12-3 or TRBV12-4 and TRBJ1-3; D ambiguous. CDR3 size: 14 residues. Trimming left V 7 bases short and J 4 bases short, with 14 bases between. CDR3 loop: CASTDQPTGNTIYF. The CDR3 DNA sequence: TGTGCCAGCACCGACCAACCTACGGGAAACACCATATATTTT.

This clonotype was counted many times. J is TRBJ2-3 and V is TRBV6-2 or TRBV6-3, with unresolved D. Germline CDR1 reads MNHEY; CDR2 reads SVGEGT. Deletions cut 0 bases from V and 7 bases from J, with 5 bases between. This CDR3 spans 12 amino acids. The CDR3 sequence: CASSYSAHTQYF. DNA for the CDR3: TGTGCCAGCAGTTACTCGGCTCATACGCAGTATTTT.

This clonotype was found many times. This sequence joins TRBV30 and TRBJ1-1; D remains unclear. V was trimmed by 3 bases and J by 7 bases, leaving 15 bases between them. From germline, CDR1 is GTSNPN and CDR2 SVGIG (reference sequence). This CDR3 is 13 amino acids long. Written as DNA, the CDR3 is TGTGCCTGGAGCAGAGGGATCCCACTTGAAGCTTTCTTT. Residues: CAWSRGIPLEAFF.